The 27 T cell receptor beta chains in this list originate from one sample, sequenced in a study of blood T cells in healthy people across ages. Combining a sample-barcoded 5' primer with a J-beta primer mix, a second PCR ran for roughly 6 to 12 cycles. One entry per CDR3 protein results from TCRdb running MiXCR on the 5' RACE reads. The sample gives approximately 960,000 distinct CDR3 sequences, about 28% of which show up once; 9.5% to 13% is in the top ten. These same data were also listed under a study on T cells of mothers and their children.

Material for sequencing was blood. The source of these receptors is a woman in her 40s in good health.

The gene calls are TRBV24-1 and TRBJ2-1, with TRBD2 identical over 11 bases. From germline, CDR1 is KGHDR and CDR2 SFDVKD. Trimming cost V 3 bases and J 8 bases; bases outside gene matches: 8. This CDR3 has 16 amino acids. DNA of the CDR3: TGTGCCACCAGTGATCCGCCCTTGGGACTAGCGGATGAGCAGTTCTTC. Its translation: CATSDPPLGLADEQFF.

This chain joins TRBV24-1 and TRBJ2-3; 7 nucleotides agree with TRBD1. Per germline, CDR1 KGHDR and CDR2 SFDVKD. This CDR3 is 18 amino acids long. With V trimmed by 4 bases and J by 2 bases, 14 bases remained unmatched. The CDR3 region has the DNA TGTGCCACCAGTGACCCACGCACCGACAGGGTCTTCACAGATACGCAGTATTTT. Protein sequence: CATSDPRTDRVFTDTQYF.

The CDR3 bases are TGTGCCATCGGTAGCGGGGGGCCAAACAATGAGCAGTACTTC. Amino acids: CAIGSGGPNNEQYF. This chain uses TRBV10-3 with TRBJ2-4; 10 bases agree with TRBD2. Losses at the gene ends were 8 bases for V and 13 bases for J; bases not matched to a gene: 14. The CDR3 runs 14 residues. Germline V gives CDR1 ENHRY, CDR2 SYGVKD.

The rearrangement uses TRBV25-1 and TRBJ1-6; D possibly corresponds to TRBD1 (6 bases). V lost 4 bases and J lost 3, with 22 bases in between. Per germline, CDR1 MGHDK and CDR2 SYGVNS. The CDR3 is made up of 19 amino acids. Here the CDR3 reads CASSGGTPQARGYNSPLHF. The CDR3 nucleotides read TGTGCCAGCAGTGGGGGGACACCCCAAGCCCGGGGCTATAATTCACCCCTCCACTTT. The entire variable domain, with the rest obtained from reference TRBV25-1 and TRBJ1-6, is as follows: EADIYQTPRYLVIGTGKKITLECSQTMGHDKMYWYQQDPGMELHLIHYSYGVNSTEKGDLSSESTVSRIRTEHFPLTLESARPSHTSQYLCASSGGTPQARGYNSPLHFGNGTRLTVT.

The rearrangement links TRBV20-1 to TRBJ2-2; 11 bases are a match to TRBD1. Trimming took 3 bases from V and 2 from J; bases not matched to a gene: 5. Germline V gives CDR1 DFQATT, CDR2 SNEGSKA (reference sequence). This CDR3 is 16 amino acids long. CDR3 coding DNA: TGCAGTGCTAGGGGGACAGGGGGTTTTAACACCGGGGAGCTGTTTTTT. Its translation is CSARGTGGFNTGELFF.

The sample holds many counts of this clonotype. CDR3 protein: CASGEFQQYF. As DNA, the CDR3 is TGTGCCAGCGGCGAGTTTCAGCAGTACTTC. The gene calls are TRBV2 and TRBJ2-5; D is ambiguous. Trimming shortened V by 8 bases and J by 11 bases, and 12 bases separated the two germline ends. The CDR3 consists of 10 residues. Germline CDR1 SNHLY, CDR2 FYNNEI.

For this clonotype: This may be a read error: a much more frequent sequence differs by one nucleotide. The chain employs TRBV20-1 and TRBJ1-4; possible D gene TRBD1, 5 bases. This CDR3 has 14 residues. V was shortened by 6 bases and J by 9 bases, with 20 bases between the two germline ends. CDR1 and CDR2 from the germline V gene are DFQATT and SNEGSKA (reference sequence). CDR3 in amino acids: CSAERSGFNKKLFF. CDR3 DNA: TGCAGTGCAGAGAGGTCAGGGTTCAACAAAAAACTGTTTTTT.

The rearrangement uses TRBV5-1 and TRBJ1-5; D may be TRBD1 (6 bases). CDR3 length: 16 residues. From germline, CDR1 is SGHRS and CDR2 YFSETQ. V was shortened by 0 bases and J by 4 bases, with 14 bases between the two germline ends. Here the CDR3 reads CASSLAPGGANQPQHF. CDR3 sequence (DNA): TGCGCCAGCAGCTTGGCCCCGGGGGGCGCGAATCAGCCCCAGCATTTT. The full variable domain, its missing parts supplied by reference TRBV5-1 and TRBJ1-5, is KAGVTQTPRYLIKTRGQQVTLSCSPISGHRSVSWYQQTPGQGLQFLFEYFSETQRNKGNFPGRFSGRQFSNSRSEMNVSTLELGDSALYLCASSLAPGGANQPQHFGDGTRLSIL.

V usage is TRBV9 and J usage is TRBJ1-2, with D possibly TRBD1 on 5 matching bases. Trimming removed 4 bases from V and 8 bases from J, with 18 bases in between. CDR1 is SGDLS and CDR2 is YYNGEE in the germline V gene. This CDR3 is built from 14 residues. The CDR3 DNA is TGTGCCAGCAGCCCAGGGAGGGCAGGGAACGGCTACACCTTC. Amino acid sequence: CASSPGRAGNGYTF.

This clonotype was counted a few times. This sequence joins TRBV7-2 and TRBJ2-2, with TRBD2 matching over 8 bases. Per germline, CDR1 SGHTA and CDR2 FQGNSA. CDR3 length: 14 residues. V dropped 6 bases and J dropped 8; count of bases not matched to a gene: 8. CDR3 amino acids: CASSRAGGAGELFF. The CDR3 region has the DNA TGTGCCAGCAGTCGAGCCGGGGGGGCTGGGGAGCTGTTTTTT.

In the case of this clonotype: A much larger clone lies a single base off, so this may be a read error. The chain couples TRBV20-1 to TRBJ2-5; no definite D call. The length of the CDR3 is 12 residues. The germline V gene encodes CDR1 DFQATT and CDR2 SNEGSKA (reference sequence). CDR3 in amino acids: CRAMLLGRTQYF. Written as DNA, the CDR3 is TGCAGGGCTATGCTACTGGGCAGGACCCAGTACTTC.

This clonotype was observed at least ten times. The chain links TRBV12-3 or TRBV12-4 to TRBJ2-7, with a weak D call TRBD1 (6 bases). Trimming took off 5 bases at V and 6 bases at J, with 20 bases between the two ends. This CDR3 is built from 15 residues. The CDR3 loop is CASSPPGALFAEQYF. DNA for the CDR3: TGTGCCAGCAGTCCCCCAGGGGCCCTCTTTGCCGAGCAGTACTTC.

The gene calls are TRBV5-1 and TRBJ2-4; D is undetermined. The J call could be wrong; TRBJ2-7 is a better fit for the DNA end. The CDR3 is made up of 14 amino acids. Germline CDR1 reads SGHRS; CDR2 reads YFSETQ. CDR3 DNA sequence: TGCGCCAGCAGCCCCAGGAGCCAAGACTACGAGCAGTACTTC. Amino acids: CASSPRSQDYEQYF.

The chain links TRBV21-1 to TRBJ1-4; TRBD1 reflects the table's D call only, with no check against the DNA. TRBV21-1 is classified as a pseudogene. CDR3 length equals 14 residues. Written as DNA, the CDR3 is TGTGCCAGCAGCAACTGCGCCCGTAATGAAAAACTGTTTTTT. This gives the protein CASSNCARNEKLFF.

This sequence joins TRBV20-1 and TRBJ2-7, with a possible D match to TRBD1 (6 bases). The CDR3 sequence is 16 residues long. The V and J ends lost 2 bases and 0 bases respectively, with 17 bases between them. CDR1 is DFQATT and CDR2 is SNEGSKA in the germline V gene (reference sequence). The CDR3 is CSARPNDRRLSYEQYF. The CDR3 region has the DNA TGCAGTGCTAGACCGAATGACAGGAGACTCTCCTACGAGCAGTACTTC.

This clonotype appeared a few times. The junction differs from germline at one of its ends, possibly a read error. CDR3 protein: CASSSGGEEAQYF. CDR3 in DNA: TGTGCCAGCAGCTCCGGGGGAGAAGAGGCCCAGTACTTC. V is TRBV28 and J is TRBJ2-5; perhaps TRBD2 as D (6 bases). The length of the CDR3 is 13 residues. Germline V gene lookup returns CDR1 MDHEN and CDR2 SYDVKM.

This clonotype showed up many times. This chain joins TRBV28 and TRBJ2-3, with TRBD2 matching over 10 bases. The CDR3 sequence is 18 residues long. Germline CDR1 MDHEN, CDR2 SYDVKM. V dropped 1 base and J dropped 1; count of bases not matched to a gene: 8. The CDR3 coding sequence is TGTGCCAGCAGTTTATTAGGTGGGCTAGCGGGGGGCACAGATACGCAGTATTTT. Its protein product is CASSLLGGLAGGTDTQYF.

In its sample, this clonotype was seen a few times. A much larger clonotype is one base distant, so this may be a read error. The V call is TRBV6-6, the J call TRBJ2-4; D is undetermined. V was clipped by 8 bases and J by 3 bases, with 17 bases between them. The CDR3 spans 15 residues. Looked up from germline, CDR1 is MNHNY and CDR2 is SVGAGI (reference sequence). The CDR3: CASGEQILVKNIQYF. DNA for the CDR3: TGTGCCAGCGGAGAACAGATTCTAGTCAAAAACATTCAGTACTTC.

This clonotype was counted between two and nine times. The chain couples TRBV7-9 to TRBJ2-3, with 7 bases lining up with TRBD1. After removal of 6 bases from V and 10 bases from J, the junction contained 10 bases not matched to a gene. Looked up from germline, CDR1 is SEHNR and CDR2 is FQNEAQ (reference sequence). The CDR3 length is 13 residues. The CDR3 region has the DNA TGTGCCAGCAGTTTTACAGGGGCAGAGGCGCAGTATTTT. This gives the protein CASSFTGAEAQYF.

This clonotype was observed many times. The chain combines TRBV2 with TRBJ2-4, with D unresolved. The germline CDR1 and CDR2 sequences are SNHLY and FYNNEI. The germline V and J ends were trimmed by 7 bases and 3 bases, with 13 bases remaining between them. There are 14 residues in the CDR3. The CDR3 coding sequence is TGTGCCAGCACCGAAATGGTCGGCAAAAACATTCAGTACTTC. It yields the protein CASTEMVGKNIQYF.

Ten or more counts support this clonotype. V usage is TRBV6-6 and J usage is TRBJ1-2; D is possibly TRBD1 (6 bases). This CDR3 region has 15 residues. V was shortened by 2 bases and J by 6 bases, with 16 bases between the two germline ends. Germline V gene data show CDR1 as MNHNY and CDR2 as SVGAGI (reference sequence). CDR3 residues: CASSYLDSSPNGYTF. As DNA, the CDR3 is TGTGCCAGCAGTTACCTGGACAGTTCCCCAAATGGCTACACCTTC.

The table lists this clonotype with many counts. The chain joins TRBV12-3 or TRBV12-4 to TRBJ1-1; D not resolved. The CDR3 runs 13 residues. The V end was cut by 7 bases, the J end by 5 bases, with 14 bases between. The CDR3 region is CASKNTKATEAFF. CDR3 nucleotide sequence: TGTGCCAGCAAGAATACTAAGGCGACTGAAGCTTTCTTT.

Worth noting for this clonotype: The conserved phenylalanine or tryptophan is not found at the CDR3 terminus, so this likely reflects a read error. The gene calls are TRBV7-2 and TRBJ2-1, with D uncertain. In germline, CDR1 is SGHTA, CDR2 FQGNSA. CDR3 length: 13 amino acids. Trimming removed 5 bases from V and 5 bases from J, with 10 bases in between. In DNA form, the CDR3 reads TGTGCCAGCAGCCCCTCGGAGCACAATGAGCAGTTCTCC. Translation gives CASSPSEHNEQFS.

The chain employs TRBV7-2 and TRBJ2-5; 7 bases align to TRBD1. The germline V gene has CDR1 SGHTA and CDR2 FQGNSA. With V trimmed by 1 base and J by 5 bases, 7 bases remained unmatched. This CDR3 region has 15 residues. The CDR3 protein is CASSLDLQGRETQYF. DNA of the CDR3: TGTGCCAGCAGCTTAGACCTACAGGGGCGGGAGACCCAGTACTTC. The full variable domain, with the rest looked up from reference TRBV7-2 and TRBJ2-5, is GAGVSQSPSNKVTEKGKDVELRCDPISGHTALYWYRQSLGQGLEFLIYFQGNSAPDKSGLPSDRFSAERTGGSVSTLTIQRTQQEDSAVYLCASSLDLQGRETQYFGPGTRLLVL.

Ten or more counts support this clonotype. The chain links TRBV28 to TRBJ1-2; D might be TRBD1 (6 bases). There are 12 residues in the CDR3. Germline V gene data show CDR1 as MDHEN and CDR2 as SYDVKM. The germline V and J ends were trimmed by 6 bases and 8 bases, with 13 bases remaining between them. Here the CDR3 DNA reads TGTGCCAGCAGCATTGACAGGTTGGGCTACACCTTC. This gives the protein CASSIDRLGYTF.

This clonotype has only a few counts. The chain combines TRBV6-5 with TRBJ1-1, with D possibly TRBD1 on 6 matching bases. The length of the CDR3 is 15 residues. V was cut by 2 bases and J by 4 bases, with 14 bases left in between. Germline-derived CDR1 and CDR2 are MNHEY and SVGAGI. This CDR3 is CASSYGTLKPTEAFF. In nucleotides, the CDR3 is TGTGCCAGCAGTTACGGGACACTCAAACCCACTGAAGCTTTCTTT.

The chain recombines TRBV2 with TRBJ2-1; 8 bases map to TRBD1. The end of the DNA fits TRBJ2-7 better, so the J call may be wrong. The CDR3 runs to 15 residues. Germline lookup yields CDR1 SNHLY and CDR2 FYNNEI. The CDR3 loop is CASSVDRGSYNEQYF. CDR3 nucleotides: TGTGCCAGCAGCGTCGACAGGGGCTCCTACAATGAGCAGTACTTC.